Each of the 12 T cell receptor beta chains below was sequenced from the same sample in a study of type 1 and type 2 diabetes patients. PCR was run on genomic DNA. A primer set of 30 forward and 13 reverse primers amplified the CDR3. TCRdb reanalysed the multiplex PCR reads using MiXCR and keeps one entry per CDR3 protein. The sample has approximately 260,000 distinct CDR3 sequences, 47% seen once. The sample consisted of peripheral blood mononuclear cells (PBMCs). Every receptor here comes from a man between 18 and 35 years old with type 2 diabetes.

This clonotype was seen at least ten times. The CDR3 bases are TGTGCCACCAGCTCCGATTCAGGCCAAATAGGGAACGAGCAGTACTTC. This translates into CATSSDSGQIGNEQYF. The chain joins TRBV15 to TRBJ2-7, with D hard to call. The CDR3 extends over 16 amino acids. Per germline, CDR1 LNHNV and CDR2 YYDKDF (reference sequence). Trimming took off 5 bases at V and 5 bases at J, with 22 bases between the two ends.

This clonotype has only a few counts. The V and J genes are TRBV6-5 and TRBJ1-2; D is ambiguous. This CDR3 region has 15 residues. The germline gives CDR1 MNHEY, CDR2 SVGAGI. V was cut by 4 bases and J by 5 bases, with 17 bases left in between. The CDR3 here is CASSLGGGRLYGYTF. The DNA of the CDR3 is TGTGCCAGCAGTTTGGGCGGAGGGAGACTTTATGGCTACACCTTC.

The chain combines TRBV5-1 with TRBJ1-5, with D unresolved. In germline, CDR1 is SGHRS, CDR2 YFSETQ. The CDR3 is 14 amino acids. Trimming pared 0 bases from V and 0 bases from J, leaving 4 bases between. The CDR3 sequence is CASSLDSSNQPQHF. CDR3 nucleotide sequence: TGCGCCAGCAGCTTGGACAGTAGCAATCAGCCCCAGCATTTT.

The chain carries TRBV12-3 or TRBV12-4 and TRBJ2-7; D is ambiguous. V dropped 3 bases and J dropped 0 bases, with 9 bases sitting between them. The length of the CDR3 is 14 residues. The CDR3 reads CASSFLAASYEQYF. The CDR3 DNA reads as TGTGCCAGCAGTTTTCTGGCGGCCTCCTACGAGCAGTACTTC.

This chain links TRBV7-3 with TRBJ1-2; 7 bases are a match to TRBD1. V trimming: 2 bases; J trimming: 2 bases; junction bases outside the gene matches: 2. This CDR3 has 14 residues. Germline loops: CDR1 SGHTA, CDR2 FQGTGA. This CDR3 is CASSLGTDNYGYTF. DNA of the CDR3: TGTGCCAGCAGCTTAGGGACAGACAACTATGGCTACACCTTC.

This chain links TRBV6-5 with TRBJ2-1; no firm D call. Germline-derived CDR1 and CDR2 are MNHEY and SVGAGI. The CDR3 runs 11 residues. Trimming removed 3 bases from V and 9 bases from J, with 6 bases in between. CDR3: CASSYSSEQFF. CDR3 DNA sequence: TGTGCCAGCAGTTATTCCAGTGAGCAGTTCTTC.

The chain uses TRBV24-1 and TRBJ2-3, with 9 bases aligning to TRBD1. The V gene's germline CDR1 is KGHDR and CDR2 SFDVKD. Losses at the gene ends were 2 bases for V and 2 bases for J; bases not matched to a gene: 10. CDR3 length: 18 amino acids. CDR3 nucleotide sequence: TGTGCCACCAGTGATTCCAGAAACACAGGGGGCGTCACAGATACGCAGTATTTT. Its protein product is CATSDSRNTGGVTDTQYF.

As concerns this clonotype: A much larger clone sits a single nucleotide away, making a read error possible. This rearrangement joins TRBV10-3 to TRBJ1-1; weak D call: TRBD1 (5 bases). The CDR3 has 15 residues. Germline-derived CDR1 and CDR2 are ENHRY and SYGVKD. The germline V and J ends were trimmed by 5 bases and 0 bases, with 13 bases remaining between them. The CDR3 spells CAISQTDFMNTEAFF. The CDR3 coding sequence is TGTGCCATCAGTCAGACAGACTTTATGAACACTGAAGCTTTCTTT.

The chain carries TRBV27 and TRBJ1-2, with D tentatively TRBD1 (6 bases). The CDR3 has 18 amino acids. Trimming shortened V by 2 bases and J by 0 bases, and 19 bases separated the two germline ends. CDR1 and CDR2 (germline): MNHEY, SMNVEV (reference sequence). The CDR3 bases are TGTGCCAGCAGTTTAGGTTTGGGACACATATCGACTAACTATGGCTACACCTTC. The encoded protein is CASSLGLGHISTNYGYTF.

The rearrangement joins TRBV19 to TRBJ2-2, with TRBD2 matching over 7 bases. V lost 7 bases to trimming and J lost 1 base; unmatched junction nucleotides: 9. Germline V gene data show CDR1 as LNHDA and CDR2 as SQIVND (reference sequence). The length of the CDR3 is 16 residues. The CDR3 region is CASTRGGSGNTGELFF. The CDR3 coding sequence is TGTGCCAGTACTAGGGGCGGGAGTGGGAACACCGGGGAGCTGTTTTTT.

This clonotype was counted between two and nine times. V and J are TRBV6-5 and TRBJ1-6; D is possibly TRBD1 (6 bases). CDR1 is MNHEY and CDR2 is SVGAGI in the germline V gene. The length of the CDR3 is 13 residues. V gave up 6 bases and J gave up 8 bases, with 11 bases separating them. The CDR3 is CASRDAGDSPLHF. As DNA, the CDR3 is TGTGCCAGCAGGGACGCAGGGGATTCACCCCTCCACTTT.

CDR3 sequence: CASSLVQASSYNEQFF. CDR3 coding DNA: TGTGCCAGCAGCTTGGTACAGGCTAGCTCCTACAATGAGCAGTTCTTC. The chain has TRBV7-2 and TRBJ2-1; TRBD1 is a possible D gene (5 bases). The CDR3 totals 16 residues. Per the germline V gene, CDR1 is SGHTA and CDR2 is FQGNSA. V was shortened by 3 bases and J by 0 bases, with 12 bases between the two germline ends.